The 27 T cell receptor beta chains below all came from one sample that was sequenced in a study of blood T cell repertoires in COVID-19. The table came from immunoSEQ multiplex PCR; TCRdb's copy has only in-frame clones and leaves some out. The sample carries 70,000 to 80,000 clones, 82% recorded once. Sequences were obtained from peripheral blood. These receptors were taken from a woman older than 75 with acute or convalescent COVID-19.

V and J are TRBV24-1 and TRBJ2-5, with TRBD2 matching over 13 bases. The germline V gene has CDR1 KGHDR and CDR2 SFDVKD. The length of the CDR3 is 17 residues. The ends lost 4 bases at V and 5 bases at J; junction bases unmatched: 9. CDR3 nucleotide sequence: TGTGCCACCAGTGAATCCAGACTAGCGGGAGGTTGGGAGACCCAGTACTTC. Translated: CATSESRLAGGWETQYF.

V and J are TRBV7-2 and TRBJ1-1, with D perhaps TRBD1 (6 bases). Trimming left V 4 bases short and J 7 bases short, with 13 bases between. The length of the CDR3 is 13 residues. CDR1 is SGHTA, CDR2 FQGNSA, per germline. In nucleotides, the CDR3 is TGTGCCAGCAGCTACGCGACAGGAATTGAAGCTTTCTTT. Translating it yields CASSYATGIEAFF.

The chain joins TRBV12-3 or TRBV12-4 to TRBJ1-5, with D possibly being TRBD1 (6 bases). CDR3 length equals 12 residues. V lost 5 bases and J lost 9, with 11 bases in between. CDR3 nucleotides: TGTGCCAGCAGTATGGACAGCAGGCCCCAGCATTTT. It translates to CASSMDSRPQHF.

The V gene is TRBV7-2, the J gene TRBJ1-1, with D perhaps TRBD1 (5 bases). V was shortened by 2 bases and J by 4 bases, with 11 bases between the two germline ends. Germline CDR1 and CDR2: SGHTA and FQGNSA. The CDR3 contains 14 residues. CDR3 DNA sequence: TGTGCCAGCAGCTTATCAGGGTGGAGCACTGAAGCTTTCTTT. It is translated as CASSLSGWSTEAFF.

The genes are TRBV4-1 and TRBJ2-1; tentative D call: TRBD2 (7 bases). Per the germline V gene, CDR1 is MGHRA and CDR2 is YSYEKL. Trimming pared 2 bases from V and 0 bases from J, leaving 23 bases between. This CDR3 comprises 20 residues. The CDR3 protein is CASSQIGVGGLKSSYNEQFF. The CDR3 nucleotides are TGCGCCAGCAGCCAAATTGGGGTGGGGGGGCTAAAGAGCTCCTACAATGAGCAGTTCTTC.

V and J are TRBV30 and TRBJ1-2, with D perhaps matching TRBD1 (5 bases). V lost 5 bases and J 8 bases, leaving 12 bases between the germline ends. The CDR3 length is 11 residues. The germline V gene encodes CDR1 GTSNPN and CDR2 SVGIG (reference sequence). Here the CDR3 DNA reads TGTGCCTGGCGGAGGGGTTCCGGCTACACCTTC. Translated, it gives CAWRRGSGYTF.

The chain has TRBV14 and TRBJ2-3; 8 bases map to TRBD2. V lost 2 bases and J lost 2; bases outside the gene matches: 3. The CDR3 extends over 15 amino acids. CDR1 and CDR2 from the germline V gene are SGHDN and FVKESK. CDR3 nucleotide sequence: TGTGCCAGCAGCCAAACTAGCGGCCTCACAGATACGCAGTATTTT. Its protein product is CASSQTSGLTDTQYF. Drawing the rest from reference TRBV14 and TRBJ2-3, the complete variable domain is EAGVTQFPSHSVIEKGQTVTLRCDPISGHDNLYWYRRVMGKEIKFLLHFVKESKQDESGMPNNRFLAERTGGTYSTLKVQPAELEDSGVYFCASSQTSGLTDTQYFGPGTRLTVL.

This rearrangement joins TRBV19 to TRBJ1-2, with 7 nucleotides matching TRBD1. CDR1 is LNHDA, CDR2 SQIVND, per germline (reference sequence). This CDR3 region has 13 residues. V was pared by 11 bases and J by 8 bases, with 14 bases of the junction left unmatched. CDR3 in amino acids: CAPDLTGMDGYTF. The CDR3 DNA reads as TGTGCCCCCGACTTGACAGGGATGGACGGCTACACCTTC.

CDR3 protein: CASSQGGPPTSGRVYEQYF. CDR3 in DNA: TGTGCCAGCAGCCAAGGGGGCCCCCCGACTAGCGGGAGGGTCTACGAGCAGTACTTC. V and J are TRBV14 and TRBJ2-7, with TRBD2 matching 14 bases. The V and J ends lost 1 base and 3 bases, in that order; junction bases with no gene match: 11. Germline V gives CDR1 SGHDN, CDR2 FVKESK. The CDR3 covers 19 residues.

This clone was recorded a few times. V usage is TRBV18 and J usage is TRBJ2-4, with TRBD2 matching over 7 bases. The germline gives CDR1 KGHSH, CDR2 LQKENI. The CDR3 contains 15 residues. After removal of 2 bases from V and 8 bases from J, the junction contained 9 bases not matched to a gene. The CDR3 reads CASSPTDGGRDIQYF. The CDR3 nucleotides are TGTGCCAGCTCACCAACAGACGGGGGGAGGGACATTCAGTACTTC.

The V and J genes are TRBV18 and TRBJ1-4, with TRBD1 matching 10 bases. In germline, CDR1 is KGHSH, CDR2 LQKENI. With 4 bases clipped from V and 5 bases from J, the junction kept 1 base outside the gene matches. This CDR3 comprises 14 residues. CDR3 sequence (DNA): TGTGCCAGCTCACTGGGACAGGGGAATGAAAAACTGTTTTTT. Its translation is CASSLGQGNEKLFF.

The V and J genes are TRBV6-5 and TRBJ2-5, with D perhaps TRBD1 (5 bases). This CDR3 comprises 13 residues. The ends were cut back, 6 bases at V and 4 bases at J, with 12 bases in the middle. The germline gives CDR1 MNHEY, CDR2 SVGAGI. The CDR3 is CASRQGRRETQYF. DNA for the CDR3: TGTGCCAGCAGGCAGGGCAGGCGAGAGACCCAGTACTTC.

The chain combines TRBV11-2 with TRBJ2-7, with TRBD2 matching over 11 bases. This CDR3 has 16 amino acids. Unmatched junction bases numbered 6, after V lost 1 base and J lost 4 bases. CDR1 is SGHAT, CDR2 FQNNGV, per germline. CDR3 nucleotides: TGTGCCAGCAGCTTAGCCACTAGCGGGAGTTTTTACGAGCAGTACTTC. As protein: CASSLATSGSFYEQYF.

This clone was seen only once. The V call is TRBV6-4, the J call TRBJ2-4, with D maybe TRBD1 (7 bases). The CDR3 extends over 20 amino acids. V was cut by 6 bases and J by 3 bases, with 30 bases left in between. The germline gives CDR1 MRHNA, CDR2 SNTAGT. The CDR3 region has the DNA TGTGCCAGCAGCGAAGGGGTAGACAGGGACTCCATGATCGTCAAAAACATTCAGTACTTC. It translates to CASSEGVDRDSMIVKNIQYF.

V is TRBV5-4 and J is TRBJ2-1; D not resolved. Germline lookup yields CDR1 SGHNT and CDR2 YYREEE (reference sequence). CDR3 length equals 13 residues. Trimming stripped 0 bases from V and 4 bases from J, with 5 bases between. DNA for the CDR3: TGTGCCAGCAGCTTGGACAATTACAATGAGCAGTTCTTC. Translated: CASSLDNYNEQFF.

The chain uses TRBV7-2 and TRBJ2-7, with 12 bases lining up with TRBD1. The germline CDR1 and CDR2 sequences are SGHTA and FQGNSA. After removal of 1 base from V and 4 bases from J, the junction contained 8 bases not matched to a gene. The CDR3 contains 17 residues. The CDR3 is CASSLGGQGALGYEQYF. CDR3 nucleotide sequence: TGTGCCAGCAGCTTAGGGGGACAGGGGGCACTCGGATACGAGCAGTACTTC.

The chain has TRBV19 and TRBJ2-1; 10 positions match TRBD2. The germline CDR1 and CDR2 sequences are LNHDA and SQIVND (reference sequence). CDR3 length equals 16 residues. Trimming took 1 base from V and 7 from J; bases not matched to a gene: 7. For the CDR3, the DNA is TGTGCCAGTAGTATAGGACGGGCACTAGCGGGAAATGAGCAGTTCTTC. Its protein product is CASSIGRALAGNEQFF.

This chain uses TRBV2 with TRBJ1-2; no firm D call. Germline CDR1 reads SNHLY; CDR2 reads FYNNEI. Trimming took off 7 bases at V and 6 bases at J, with 21 bases between the two ends. The CDR3 has 15 residues. CDR3 sequence reads: CASISPLGGINGYTF. In DNA, the CDR3 is TGTGCCAGCATCTCCCCGCTGGGAGGGATAAATGGCTACACCTTC.

V is TRBV10-3 and J is TRBJ2-5; TRBD1 is a possible D gene (5 bases). The CDR3 is 13 residues long. V gave up 10 bases and J gave up 1 base, with 13 bases separating them. The germline CDR1 and CDR2 sequences are ENHRY and SYGVKD. The CDR3 nucleotides are TGTGCCACTTCCTGGGGCCCCCAAGAGACCCAGTACTTC. Its protein is CATSWGPQETQYF.

The chain recombines TRBV18 with TRBJ2-2; perhaps TRBD1 as D (5 bases). The germline CDR1 and CDR2 sequences are KGHSH and LQKENI. Trimming removed 3 bases at V and 7 bases at J, with 15 bases between. The CDR3 length is 15 residues. The CDR3 bases are TGTGCCAGCTCACCTGTAAAAGGGGCGCACGGGGAGCTGTTTTTT. It yields the protein CASSPVKGAHGELFF.

The CDR3 here is CARSRGTENEKLFF. The CDR3 DNA sequence: TGTGCCAGAAGCAGGGGGACAGAAAATGAAAAACTGTTTTTT. The chain uses TRBV5-3 and TRBJ1-4; 7 nucleotides align to TRBD1. TRBV5-3 carries the ORF label, with uncertain function. This CDR3 spans 14 amino acids. V shed 4 bases and J 5 bases; nucleotides not matched to a gene: 5.

The rearrangement links TRBV21-1 to TRBJ1-2. TRBV21-1 counts as a pseudogene. CDR3 length: 14 residues. DNA for the CDR3: TGTGCCAGCAGCAAGTGGGGAGAAAATTCAGACTACACCTTC. Translation gives CASSKWGENSDYTF.

The genes are TRBV6-1 and TRBJ2-7; D might be TRBD1 (6 bases). This CDR3 region has 13 residues. The germline gives CDR1 MNHNS, CDR2 SASEGT. The germline V and J ends were trimmed by 3 bases and 1 base, with 7 bases remaining between them. CDR3 in DNA: TGTGCCAGCAGTGAGACAGGTTCCTACGAGCAGTACTTC. Translation: CASSETGSYEQYF.

V usage is TRBV11-2 and J usage is TRBJ1-2, with TRBD1 matching 8 bases. Germline V gene sequence: CDR1 SGHAT, CDR2 FQNNGV. The CDR3 consists of 15 residues. The V and J ends lost 0 bases and 8 bases, in that order; junction bases with no gene match: 8. DNA of the CDR3: TGTGCCAGCAGCTTAGACGCTACAGGGGGAAGAGGCTACACCTTC. It encodes CASSLDATGGRGYTF.

The chain combines TRBV7-2 with TRBJ2-1; 14 bases are a match to TRBD2. V gave up 5 bases and J gave up 7 bases; unmatched junction bases: 7. This CDR3 spans 16 amino acids. The germline gives CDR1 SGHTA, CDR2 FQGNSA. The CDR3 spells CASSLRGLAGVNEQFF. In DNA form, the CDR3 reads TGTGCCAGCAGCCTACGGGGACTAGCGGGAGTAAATGAGCAGTTCTTC. Looking up the rest from reference TRBV7-2 and TRBJ2-1 gives the full variable domain: GAGVSQSPSNKVTEKGKDVELRCDPISGHTALYWYRQSLGQGLEFLIYFQGNSAPDKSGLPSDRFSAERTGGSVSTLTIQRTQQEDSAVYLCASSLRGLAGVNEQFFGPGTRLTVL.

This CDR3 is CASSLLGGGTTDTQYF. CDR3 sequence (DNA): TGTGCCAGCAGCTTGTTGGGGGGAGGAACCACAGATACGCAGTATTTT. The rearrangement uses TRBV5-4 and TRBJ2-3; D is possibly TRBD2 (6 bases). Germline CDR1 is SGHNT and CDR2 is YYREEE (reference sequence). CDR3 length: 16 residues. Trimming removed 1 base from V and 2 bases from J, with 14 bases in between.

This clone was observed once. The V and J genes are TRBV14 and TRBJ1-6; D is undetermined. CDR3 length: 13 amino acids. Germline CDR1 reads SGHDN; CDR2 reads FVKESK. With 6 bases removed from V and 13 bases from J, the gap between germline ends came to 16 bases. The CDR3 nucleotides are TGTGCCAGCAGTCAAAACCAGGATCTGCCCCTCCACTTT. Residues: CASSQNQDLPLHF.